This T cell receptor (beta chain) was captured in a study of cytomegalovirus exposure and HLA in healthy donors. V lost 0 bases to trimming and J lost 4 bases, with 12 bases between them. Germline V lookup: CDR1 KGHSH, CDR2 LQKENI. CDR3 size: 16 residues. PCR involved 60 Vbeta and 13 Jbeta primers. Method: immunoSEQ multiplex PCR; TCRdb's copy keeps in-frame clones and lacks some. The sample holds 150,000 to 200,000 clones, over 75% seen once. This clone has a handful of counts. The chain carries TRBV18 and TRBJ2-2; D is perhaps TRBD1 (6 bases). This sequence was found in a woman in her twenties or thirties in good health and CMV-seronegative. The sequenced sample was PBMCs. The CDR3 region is CASSPPRTALTGELFF. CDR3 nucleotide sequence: TGTGCCAGCTCACCACCCAGGACAGCTCTCACCGGGGAGCTGTTTTTT.